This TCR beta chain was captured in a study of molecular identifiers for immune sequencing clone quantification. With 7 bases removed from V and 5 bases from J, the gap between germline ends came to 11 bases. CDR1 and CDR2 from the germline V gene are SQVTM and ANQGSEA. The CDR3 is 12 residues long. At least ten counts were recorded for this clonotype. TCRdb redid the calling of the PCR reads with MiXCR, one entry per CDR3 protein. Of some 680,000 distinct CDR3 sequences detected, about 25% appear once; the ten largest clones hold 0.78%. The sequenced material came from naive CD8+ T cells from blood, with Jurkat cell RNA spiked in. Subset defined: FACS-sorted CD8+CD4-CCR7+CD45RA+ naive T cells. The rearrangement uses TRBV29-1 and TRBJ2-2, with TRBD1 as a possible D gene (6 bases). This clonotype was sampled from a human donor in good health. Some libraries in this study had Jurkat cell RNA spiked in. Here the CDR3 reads CSGIGGTGELFF. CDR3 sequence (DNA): TGCAGCGGAATAGGGGGAACCGGGGAGCTGTTTTTT.